The TCR beta chain described here comes from a study of blood T cell repertoires in COVID-19. Study at large: Italy, Spain and the United States were the sources of the convalescent and acute COVID-19 samples.

Study processing details: Nucleated cell counts were estimated from reference gene primer amplification. Sequenced by immunoSEQ multiplex PCR; TCRdb stores in-frame clones only, minus some. V, J and clone size derive from that table, while D and trimming were established from the DNA sequence. The sample has about 48,000 clones, approximately 80% seen once; the top ten hold around a fifth. Germline trimming cut 7 bases from V and 5 bases from J; bases unmatched to any gene: 7. Germline lookup yields CDR1 MNHEY and CDR2 SVGAGI. The CDR3 has 15 residues. The chain recombines TRBV6-5 with TRBJ2-2; 10 bases are a match to TRBD1. The receptor's source is a human donor with active or convalescent COVID-19. The donor label of this sample is uncertain. Sequenced sample: peripheral blood. The CDR3 region is CASKLDRGGTGELFF. The CDR3 nucleotides are TGTGCCAGCAAATTGGACAGGGGGGGTACCGGGGAGCTGTTTTTT.